The 11 T cell receptor beta chains in this list originate from one sample, sequenced in a study of glioma-infiltrating T cells after dendritic cell vaccination. Sequencing used immunoSEQ multiplex PCR; TCRdb keeps in-frame clones, though not all of them. Of 93,000 or so clones in the sample, more than 80% were seen once. The specimen comprised blood, sampled before dendritic cell vaccination. The receptors derive from a human donor with glioblastoma.

This clone appeared once. The chain has TRBV19 and TRBJ1-1, with D possibly TRBD1 on 6 matching bases. Trimming shortened V by 5 bases and J by 5 bases, and 21 bases separated the two germline ends. The length of the CDR3 is 16 residues. Germline CDR1 LNHDA, CDR2 SQIVND (reference sequence). CDR3 region: CASSAQGGELVTEAFF. The CDR3 bases are TGTGCCAGTAGTGCCCAAGGGGGGGAATTGGTTACTGAAGCTTTCTTT.

This clone was found once. The V call is TRBV6-6, the J call TRBJ1-3; D is perhaps TRBD1 (6 bases). Germline CDR1 MNHNY, CDR2 SVGAGI (reference sequence). Trimming shortened V by 7 bases and J by 8 bases, and 21 bases separated the two germline ends. This CDR3 spans 15 amino acids. CDR3 in DNA: TGTGCCAGCACAGAACAGGGCTTGGTACTGCACACCATATATTTT. This codes for CASTEQGLVLHTIYF.

The rearrangement joins TRBV11-3 to TRBJ2-3; 7 bases are shared with TRBD2. Germline V gene sequence: CDR1 SGHNT, CDR2 YENEEA. The CDR3 consists of 15 residues. The V and J ends lost 3 bases and 5 bases, in that order; junction bases with no gene match: 8. The CDR3 sequence is CASSFGGGRGDTQYF. In DNA form, the CDR3 reads TGTGCCAGCAGCTTCGGCGGGGGAAGGGGAGATACGCAGTATTTT.

The chain has TRBV6-5 and TRBJ2-3; TRBD1 agrees at 7 bases. The germline V gene has CDR1 MNHEY and CDR2 SVGAGI. This CDR3 comprises 14 residues. After removal of 5 bases from V and 2 bases from J, the junction contained 4 bases not matched to a gene. The CDR3 region is CASSEDRDTDTQYF. CDR3 sequence (DNA): TGTGCCAGCAGTGAAGACAGGGACACAGATACGCAGTATTTT.

This clone is a singleton in its sample. The V and J genes are TRBV10-3 and TRBJ2-3, with 7 bases that match TRBD2. J was trimmed by 1 base and V by 3 bases; bases with no gene match: 4. Germline V gene lookup returns CDR1 ENHRY and CDR2 SYGVKD. The CDR3 is 15 amino acids. The CDR3 loop reads CAISERTRGTDTQYF. The CDR3 bases are TGTGCCATCAGTGAAAGGACTAGGGGCACAGATACGCAGTATTTT.

This clone was seen ten or more times. The chain uses TRBV6-6 and TRBJ1-6; D call uncertain. The CDR3 totals 14 residues. V was trimmed by 6 bases and J by 7 bases, leaving 13 bases between them. Germline V gives CDR1 MNHNY, CDR2 SVGAGI (reference sequence). The CDR3 region has the DNA TGTGCCAGCAGAGCTAAGCAGCGCAATTCACCCCTCCACTTT. This sequence encodes CASRAKQRNSPLHF.

This chain's CDR3 is CASSPEGQSKLSYEQYF. The CDR3 DNA follows: TGTGCCAGCTCACCGGAAGGACAGTCTAAATTGTCCTACGAGCAGTACTTC. This chain joins TRBV18 and TRBJ2-7; D is perhaps TRBD1 (6 bases). CDR1 and CDR2 from the germline V gene are KGHSH and LQKENI. With 3 bases removed from V and 1 base from J, the gap between germline ends came to 19 bases. The CDR3 contains 17 residues.

The chain carries TRBV19 and TRBJ2-3, with a weak D call TRBD2 (6 bases). V dropped 3 bases and J dropped 0 bases, with 10 bases sitting between them. In germline, CDR1 is LNHDA, CDR2 SQIVND (reference sequence). The CDR3 totals 15 residues. CDR3 bases: TGTGCCAGTAGTATCGGCGGGGATAGCACAGATACGCAGTATTTT. Translation gives CASSIGGDSTDTQYF.

This sequence joins TRBV4-1 and TRBJ2-7; D might be TRBD1 (6 bases). V gave up 1 base and J gave up 4 bases, with 11 bases separating them. Looked up from germline, CDR1 is MGHRA and CDR2 is YSYEKL. CDR3 length equals 14 residues. CDR3 protein: CASSQVQGWYEQYF. The CDR3 DNA reads as TGCGCCAGCAGCCAAGTACAGGGTTGGTACGAGCAGTACTTC.

This chain joins TRBV4-1 and TRBJ1-1; D may be TRBD1 (5 bases). The CDR3 covers 15 residues. Germline CDR1 reads MGHRA; CDR2 reads YSYEKL. V lost 4 bases to trimming and J lost 1 base, with 13 bases between them. CDR3 sequence reads: CASSRKSGENTEAFF. The CDR3, as DNA: TGCGCCAGCAGCCGTAAATCGGGGGAGAACACTGAAGCTTTCTTT.

This clone appeared a single time. The rearrangement uses TRBV9 and TRBJ2-3, with 8 bases that match TRBD2. The J segment lost 1 base and the V segment lost 0 bases, leaving 4 bases of the junction unmatched. This CDR3 comprises 16 residues. Germline CDR1 SGDLS, CDR2 YYNGEE. CDR3 residues: CASSVASRGGTDTQYF. CDR3 bases: TGTGCCAGCAGCGTAGCCTCGCGGGGGGGCACAGATACGCAGTATTTT.